This is a list of T cell receptor beta chains from one sample in a study of response to subunit inactivated influenza vaccine. TCRdb analysed the RT-PCR reads with MiXCR anew, one entry per CDR3 protein. The data contain around 490,000 distinct CDR3 sequences, 7.6% of them singletons. Sequencing was performed on PBMCs from blood, taken around 25 months after vaccination. The receptors here all came from a man between 45 and 75 years old who received an inactivated influenza vaccine. Both conserved end residues are part of each CDR3. D genes are given only for firm matches. Only some rows state a clone size, as once, few, many or a class for expanded clones.

D gene,J gene,clone size,V gene,CDR3 DNA,CDR3 protein
TRBD1,TRBJ2-1,many,TRBV18,TGTGCCAGCTCACCAACAGGGGGACAATACAATGAGCAGTTCTTC,CASSPTGGQYNEQFF
TRBD2,TRBJ2-3,many,TRBV7-3,TGTGCCAGCAGCTTAGGCCTAGCGGGATTTATGCAGTATTTT,CASSLGLAGFMQYF
-,TRBJ2-3,many,TRBV7-9,TGTGCCAGCAGCTTAGCAGGGTCAACCACAGATACGCAGTATTTT,CASSLAGSTTDTQYF
TRBD2,TRBJ2-7,few,TRBV20-1,TGCAGTGCCCGGGGGGGCCCGGGCTACGAGCAGTACTTC,CSARGGPGYEQYF
TRBD2,TRBJ2-3,-,TRBV24-1,TGTGCCACCAGTGACCCTGGTCCGACTAGCGGGAGCTCAGATACGCAGTATTTT,CATSDPGPTSGSSDTQYF
-,TRBJ2-2,few,TRBV20-1,TGCAGTGCTAGATCGGGGAACCTTTTCACCGGGGAGCTGTTTTTT,CSARSGNLFTGELFF
-,TRBJ1-5,few,TRBV12-3/TRBV12-4,TGTGCCAGCAGTTTTACCGACGATCAGCCCCAGCATTTT,CASSFTDDQPQHF
-,TRBJ1-1,many,TRBV20-1,TGCAGTGTTAGGCGGGGAATCTCGAACACTGAAGCTTTCTTT,CSVRRGISNTEAFF
-,TRBJ2-3,-,TRBV5-1,TGCGCCACCCCGATGTTTGTGGACAGCCGCACAGATACGCAGTATTTT,CATPMFVDSRTDTQYF
-,TRBJ1-4,-,TRBV6-5,TGTGCCAGCAGTTACGTCGCATCAACTAATGAAAAACTGTTTTTT,CASSYVASTNEKLFF
-,TRBJ2-4,many,TRBV28,TGTGCCGTGCCCGGGAAGGCCAAAAACATTCAGTACTTC,CAVPGKAKNIQYF
-,TRBJ2-5,-,TRBV20-1,TGCAGTGCTAGAACCCAGGGGTGGGAGACCCAGTACTTC,CSARTQGWETQYF
-,TRBJ2-1,-,TRBV4-3,TGCGCCAGCAGCCAAGATCAGCGCAATGAGCAGTTCTTC,CASSQDQRNEQFF
-,TRBJ2-1,-,TRBV30,TGTGCCTGGAGTGACCTCGGCGGGGACAATGAGCAGTTCTTC,CAWSDLGGDNEQFF
-,TRBJ2-5,once,TRBV4-2,TGTGCCAGCAGCCAACCCCGACAGGCCAGGGAGACCCAGTACTTC,CASSQPRQARETQYF
-,TRBJ1-6,many,TRBV12-3/TRBV12-4,TGTGCCAGCAGTTTAGCAGGGACGAATTCACCCCTCCACTTT,CASSLAGTNSPLHF
TRBD2,TRBJ2-7,many,TRBV20-1,TGCAGTGCACCACTAGCGGGGGGATACGAGCAGTACTTC,CSAPLAGGYEQYF
-,TRBJ2-3,-,TRBV9,TGTGCCAGCAGCGTATTTGGGGGAGCAGGAACAGATACGCAGTATTTT,CASSVFGGAGTDTQYF
-,TRBJ1-5,few,TRBV7-2,TGTGCCAGCAGCTTAAATTGGGGCAATCAGCCCCAGCATTTT,CASSLNWGNQPQHF
TRBD2,TRBJ2-7,-,TRBV7-2,TGTGCCAGCAGCCCACCGACTAGCGGGAAAGCGGGGCAGTACTTC,CASSPPTSGKAGQYF
-,TRBJ2-5,few,TRBV11-2,TGTGCCAGCAGGTTTGGGAACCAAGAGACCCAGTACTTC,CASRFGNQETQYF
TRBD1,TRBJ2-7,many,TRBV6-1,TGTGCCAGCAGTCGACCGGACAGGCACGGCGAGCAGTACTTC,CASSRPDRHGEQYF
-,TRBJ2-2,few,TRBV14,TGTGCCAGCAGCCTATCTAGCACGGGGCCCACCGGGGAGCTGTTTTTT,CASSLSSTGPTGELFF
-,TRBJ2-5,-,TRBV10-1,TGCGCCAGCAGTGAACGGACGGGGGCCCGGGAGACCCAGTACTTC,CASSERTGARETQYF
-,TRBJ2-1,many,TRBV14,TGTGCCAGCAGCCTAAGTTGGAATGAGCAGTTCTTC,CASSLSWNEQFF
TRBD2,TRBJ2-2,few,TRBV7-6,TGTGCCAGCAGCCCCTTGAGCGGGGGGAACACCGGGGAGCTGTTTTTT,CASSPLSGGNTGELFF
TRBD1,TRBJ2-1,many,TRBV20-1,TGCAGTGCTTCCCCACCCTCGGGACAGGGAAACTCCTACAATGAGCAGTTCTTC,CSASPPSGQGNSYNEQFF
TRBD2,TRBJ2-1,many,TRBV7-2,TGTGCCAGCAGCTTTCTAGCGGGGGGGCTGGGTGAGCAGTTCTTC,CASSFLAGGLGEQFF
-,TRBJ2-1,-,TRBV4-2,TGTGCCAGCAGCCAAGATTACAGCAATGAGCAGTTCTTC,CASSQDYSNEQFF
-,TRBJ2-2,many,TRBV7-2,TGTGCCAGCAGCGGGATTCCCGCGAACACCGGGGAGCTGTTTTTT,CASSGIPANTGELFF
-,TRBJ1-5,few,TRBV30,TGTGCCTACGCTGGAGTTGGGGGAATGGCCCAGCATTTT,CAYAGVGGMAQHF
TRBD1,TRBJ2-5,few,TRBV5-1,TGCGCCAGCAGCTTCGGCCTAGGACAGGGCAGACGAAGGGAGACCCAGTACTTC,CASSFGLGQGRRRETQYF
TRBD2,TRBJ2-3,-,TRBV2,TGTGCCAGCAGTGGTCGGGAGGCGCAGTATTTT,CASSGREAQYF
-,TRBJ1-2,few,TRBV5-1,TGCGCCAGCAGCTTGGATGTATATGGCTACACCTTC,CASSLDVYGYTF
TRBD2,TRBJ2-7,few,TRBV4-1,TGCGCCAGCAGCCAAGAGGGCCTAGCGGGGGGGCAGTACTTC,CASSQEGLAGGQYF
-,TRBJ2-5,many,TRBV7-8,TGTGCCAGCAGCTTAGTGGCCCAGGCAGAGACCCAGTACTTC,CASSLVAQAETQYF
TRBD2,TRBJ2-7,-,TRBV9,TGTGCCAGCAGCCCAAGCGGGAGGCGTTACGAGCAGTACTTC,CASSPSGRRYEQYF
-,TRBJ2-1,many,TRBV10-3,TGTGCCATCAGTGAAACCAGTTACAATGAGCAGTTCTTC,CAISETSYNEQFF
-,TRBJ2-3,many,TRBV4-3,TGCGCCAGCAGCCAAGATCCAGCGCCTAGCACAGATACGCAGTATTTT,CASSQDPAPSTDTQYF
-,TRBJ1-1,few,TRBV4-2,TGTGCCAGCAGCCGAGACCGCCGACAGGAGATGAACACTGAAGCTTTCTTT,CASSRDRRQEMNTEAFF
TRBD2,TRBJ2-1,few,TRBV9,TGTGCCAGCAGCGTGGTAGCGGGAGTACGCAATGAGCAGTTCTTC,CASSVVAGVRNEQFF
-,TRBJ2-1,few,TRBV3-1,TGTGCCAGCAGCCAATTCGGAAATGAGCAGTTCTTC,CASSQFGNEQFF
-,TRBJ2-3,-,TRBV9,TGTGCCAGCAGCGAGAGGGGGGGGCAGAACACAGATACGCAGTATTTT,CASSERGGQNTDTQYF
-,TRBJ2-7,-,TRBV7-9,TGTGCCAGCAGCTTCGGCACAGGGAACGTCGAGCAGTACTTC,CASSFGTGNVEQYF
TRBD1,TRBJ1-2,many,TRBV5-6,TGTGCCAGCAGCTTGGGGACAGGGGGCGCCTCTAACTATGGCTACACCTTC,CASSLGTGGASNYGYTF
-,TRBJ1-4,-,TRBV7-9,TGTGCCAGCAGCTCCACCAAGGAACGGGGAACTAATGAAAAACTGTTTTTT,CASSSTKERGTNEKLFF
-,TRBJ2-5,-,TRBV27,TGTGCCAGCAGTTTAGGACAGATCTACCAAGAGACCCAGTACTTC,CASSLGQIYQETQYF
TRBD2,TRBJ2-3,-,TRBV11-2,TGTGCCAGCAGCTTAGAGGGACTAGCGGGGGGCTTTGATACGCAGTATTTT,CASSLEGLAGGFDTQYF
-,TRBJ1-5,-,TRBV5-1,TGCGCCAGCAGCTTGCGGCGACGGAATCAGCCCCAGCATTTT,CASSLRRRNQPQHF
-,TRBJ2-2,-,TRBV10-3,TGTGCCATCAGGGACGGAACAAGGGGCACCGGGGAGCTGTTTTTT,CAIRDGTRGTGELFF
-,TRBJ1-2,-,TRBV5-1,TGCGCCAGCCGCTTGACAGTCGAGAATGGCTACACCTTC,CASRLTVENGYTF
TRBD2,TRBJ2-1,many,TRBV20-1,TGCAGTGCTACTGGGACTAGCGGGCACAATGAGCAGTTCTTC,CSATGTSGHNEQFF
TRBD1,TRBJ1-4,few,TRBV7-8,TGTGCCAGCAGCTTTCAGCCGTTACAGGGGGGTAATGAAAAACTGTTTTTT,CASSFQPLQGGNEKLFF
TRBD1,TRBJ2-7,-,TRBV7-2,TGTGCCAGCAAGCCGGACAGGGCGAGCTCCTACGAGCAGTACTTC,CASKPDRASSYEQYF
-,TRBJ2-5,-,TRBV12-3/TRBV12-4,TGTGCCAGCAGAGTAGACAGTCAAGAGACCCAGTACTTC,CASRVDSQETQYF